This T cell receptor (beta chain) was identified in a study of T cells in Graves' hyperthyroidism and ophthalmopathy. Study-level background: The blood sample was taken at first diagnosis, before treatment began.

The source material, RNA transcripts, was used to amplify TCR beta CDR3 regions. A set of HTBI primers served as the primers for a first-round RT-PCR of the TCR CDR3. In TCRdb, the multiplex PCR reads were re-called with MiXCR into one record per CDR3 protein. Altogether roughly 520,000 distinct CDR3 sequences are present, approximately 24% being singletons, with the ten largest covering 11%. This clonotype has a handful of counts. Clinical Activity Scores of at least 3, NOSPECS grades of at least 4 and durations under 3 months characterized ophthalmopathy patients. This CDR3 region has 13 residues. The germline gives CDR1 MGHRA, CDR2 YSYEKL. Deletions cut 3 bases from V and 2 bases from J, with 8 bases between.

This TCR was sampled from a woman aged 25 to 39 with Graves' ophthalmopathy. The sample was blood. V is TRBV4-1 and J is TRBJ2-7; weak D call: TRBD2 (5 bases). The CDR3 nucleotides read TGCGCCAGCAGCCATACCGGGACCTACGAGCAGTACTTC. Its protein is CASSHTGTYEQYF.